A selection of T cell receptor beta chains follows, all from one sample in a study of CD4 T cells in relation to SARS-CoV-2 and coronaviruses. The assay was immunoSEQ multiplex PCR, and TCRdb's table has in-frame clones only and misses some. The data hold about 20,000 clones, with 65% to 75% observed a single time. For these TCRs, the target antigens are not known. Sequences were obtained from CD4+ T cells from PBMCs, cultured in vitro. These TCRs come from a human donor in good health. The CDR3 runs from the conserved cysteine through the conserved F or W. D genes are given only for firm matches. Only part of the rows carry a size: once, few, many, or a class if the clone is expanded.

D	length	size	V	J	CDR3	DNA
-	18	-	TRBV4-2	TRBJ2-3	CASSQTTTGDQNTDTQYF	TGTGCCAGCAGCCAGACGACGACGGGGGACCAAAACACAGATACGCAGTATTTT
TRBD2	16	-	TRBV18	TRBJ2-1	CASSPTGTRGNNEQFF	TGTGCCAGCTCACCAACCGGGACTAGGGGAAACAATGAGCAGTTCTTC
-	15	-	TRBV18	TRBJ2-3	CASSPGDRSTDTQYF	TGTGCCAGCTCACCAGGAGACCGTAGCACAGATACGCAGTATTTT
-	13	-	TRBV6-5	TRBJ1-4	CASQFVTNEKLFF	TGTGCCAGCCAGTTCGTAACTAATGAAAAACTGTTTTTT
-	14	-	TRBV3-1/TRBV3-2	TRBJ1-1	CASSQEGGNAEAFF	TGTGCCAGCAGCCAAGAGGGGGGCAACGCTGAAGCTTTCTTT
-	14	-	TRBV7-3	TRBJ1-1	CASSLGTPNTEAFF	TGTGCCAGCAGCCTTGGGACACCGAACACTGAAGCTTTCTTT
-	12	-	TRBV19	TRBJ2-7	CASSIGAYEQYF	TGTGCCAGTAGTATCGGGGCCTACGAGCAGTACTTC
TRBD1	15	-	TRBV5-1	TRBJ2-2	CASSQGTGVYGELFF	TGCGCCAGCAGCCAAGGGACAGGAGTTTACGGGGAGCTGTTTTTT
-	13	-	TRBV6-5	TRBJ1-2	CASRLSTDYGYTF	TGTGCCAGCCGGCTCTCGACAGACTATGGCTACACCTTC
-	13	-	TRBV3-1/TRBV3-2	TRBJ2-3	CASRLPGADTQYF	TGTGCCAGTCGTTTGCCTGGGGCAGATACGCAGTATTTT
-	14	few	TRBV28	TRBJ1-1	CASRLTAMNTEAFF	TGTGCCAGCAGGCTGACCGCGATGAACACTGAAGCTTTCTTT
-	15	once	TRBV5-5	TRBJ2-7	CASSSGSESLYEQYF	TGTGCCAGCAGCTCCGGCTCTGAGAGTCTGTACGAGCAGTACTTC
-	16	-	TRBV5-6	TRBJ1-1	CASSPSIRILNTEAFF	TGTGCCAGCAGCCCCAGCATTAGGATACTGAACACTGAAGCTTTCTTT
TRBD1	16	-	TRBV5-4	TRBJ2-1	CASRTRTGSSYNEQFF	TGTGCCAGCAGGACCCGGACAGGAAGCTCCTACAATGAGCAGTTCTTC
-	13	-	TRBV9	TRBJ1-6	CASSVGELPPLHF	TGTGCCAGCAGCGTCGGCGAACTGCCGCCCCTCCACTTT
TRBD2	14	-	TRBV9	TRBJ2-1	CASSTSETYNEQFF	TGTGCCAGCAGTACTAGCGAGACCTACAATGAGCAGTTCTTC
-	16	-	TRBV24-1	TRBJ2-5	CATSDLNTRNEETQYF	TGTGCCACCAGTGATTTGAACACTCGGAATGAAGAGACCCAGTACTTC
-	13	-	TRBV4-2	TRBJ2-5	CASSQEVVGTQYF	TGTGCCAGCAGCCAAGAGGTTGTAGGGACCCAGTACTTC
-	14	-	TRBV28	TRBJ1-1	CASRTLQGNTEAFF	TGTGCCAGCAGGACTTTACAGGGGAACACTGAAGCTTTCTTT
-	15	-	TRBV19	TRBJ2-1	CASSIASSLYNEQFF	TGTGCCAGTAGTATCGCGTCTTCACTTTACAATGAGCAGTTCTTC
-	13	-	TRBV24-1	TRBJ1-2	CATSSRGVDGYTF	TGTGCCACCAGTTCCAGGGGAGTAGATGGCTACACCTTC
-	14	-	TRBV6-4	TRBJ1-1	CASSDRDKGTEAFF	TGTGCCAGCAGTGACAGGGATAAGGGGACTGAAGCTTTCTTT
-	15	-	TRBV3-1/TRBV3-2	TRBJ1-4	CASSQGTSTNEKLFF	TGTGCCAGCAGCCAAGGAACGTCAACTAATGAAAAACTGTTTTTT
TRBD2	15	-	TRBV5-1	TRBJ2-1	CASSFPSGTYNEQFF	TGCGCCAGCAGCTTCCCTAGCGGGACATACAATGAGCAGTTCTTC
-	15	-	TRBV7-3	TRBJ1-5	CASSSTPGRPWPQHF	TGTGCCAGCAGCTCCACACCGGGACGGCCTTGGCCCCAGCATTTT
-	15	-	TRBV9	TRBJ1-6	CASSVGRQQDGPLHF	TGTGCCAGCAGCGTAGGGAGACAGCAGGACGGACCCCTCCACTTT
-	15	-	TRBV21-1	TRBJ2-5	CASSPGGARWETQYF	TGTGCCAGCAGCCCGGGTGGGGCCCGATGGGAGACCCAGTACTTC
TRBD2	14	-	TRBV10-3	TRBJ2-7	CAISIAGGPYEQYF	TGTGCCATCAGCATAGCGGGAGGGCCCTACGAGCAGTACTTC
-	16	-	TRBV25-1	TRBJ2-3	CASSGGRGTSTDTQYF	TGTGCCAGCAGTGGAGGCAGGGGGACTAGCACAGATACGCAGTATTTT
-	15	-	TRBV24-1	TRBJ2-5	CATSDSRREEETQYF	TGTGCCACCAGTGATTCGCGCAGAGAAGAGGAGACCCAGTACTTC
TRBD2	18	-	TRBV14	TRBJ2-7	CASSQETLLAGGTYEQYF	TGTGCCAGCAGCCAAGAGACTCTTTTAGCGGGAGGTACCTACGAGCAGTACTTC
TRBD1	13	few	TRBV6-1	TRBJ1-1	CASSEIQGNEAFF	TGTGCCAGCAGTGAAATACAGGGGAATGAAGCTTTCTTT
-	17	-	TRBV19	TRBJ1-4	CASSSVGDFATNEKLFF	TGTGCCAGTAGTAGTGTGGGGGACTTTGCAACTAATGAAAAACTGTTTTTT
-	15	few	TRBV5-1	TRBJ1-2	CASSLQTGANYGYTF	TGCGCCAGCAGCCTACAGACAGGAGCTAACTATGGCTACACCTTC
-	15	-	TRBV18	TRBJ1-1	CASSAMSGSNTEAFF	TGTGCCAGCTCAGCGATGTCAGGGTCGAACACTGAAGCTTTCTTT
-	18	-	TRBV4-1	TRBJ1-1	CASSQLDMGARANTEAFF	TGCGCCAGCAGCCAACTTGACATGGGGGCCCGCGCCAACACTGAAGCTTTCTTT
TRBD1	16	-	TRBV9	TRBJ1-4	CASSVGTGHLAEKLFF	TGTGCCAGCAGCGTTGGGACAGGTCACTTAGCCGAAAAACTGTTTTTT
TRBD2	15	-	TRBV5-4	TRBJ2-1	CASSFRTSEYNEQFF	TGTGCCAGCAGCTTTCGGACTAGCGAATACAATGAGCAGTTCTTC
TRBD2	15	-	TRBV24-1	TRBJ2-1	CATSHASGRVNEQFF	TGTGCCACCAGTCATGCGTCCGGGAGGGTTAATGAGCAGTTCTTC
TRBD2	13	few	TRBV3-1/TRBV3-2	TRBJ2-1	CASSPLRLAEQFF	TGTGCCAGCAGCCCCTTACGACTAGCGGAGCAGTTCTTC
-	14	few	TRBV2	TRBJ1-3	CASSLQGTGNTIYF	TGTGCCAGCAGCCTACAGGGTACCGGAAACACCATATATTTT
-	12	once	TRBV12-5	TRBJ2-5	CASGLWEETQYF	TGTGCTAGTGGTCTCTGGGAGGAGACCCAGTACTTC
-	13	-	TRBV20-1	TRBJ1-5	CSASLSNMQPQHF	TGCAGTGCTAGTTTATCTAATATGCAGCCCCAGCATTTT
TRBD2	15	-	TRBV7-8	TRBJ2-5	CASSGGTSWEETQYF	TGTGCCAGCAGCGGAGGGACTAGTTGGGAAGAGACCCAGTACTTC
-	14	-	TRBV7-9	TRBJ1-2	CASSSFEDNYGYTF	TGTGCCAGCAGCTCCTTCGAGGACAACTATGGCTACACCTTC
-	14	-	TRBV3-1/TRBV3-2	TRBJ2-2	CASSRWSSTGELFF	TGTGCCAGCAGCCGTTGGAGCAGCACCGGGGAGCTGTTTTTT
-	13	-	TRBV19	TRBJ2-1	CASSIDYSLGQFF	TGTGCCAGTAGTATAGATTATTCCCTGGGGCAGTTCTTC
-	17	-	TRBV18	TRBJ2-5	CASSPPNRRISGETQYF	TGTGCCAGCTCACCACCGAACCGACGAATTTCGGGGGAGACCCAGTACTTC
-	15	-	TRBV7-2	TRBJ2-7	CASSLAGGNFHEQYF	TGTGCCAGCAGCTTAGCGGGAGGTAATTTCCACGAGCAGTACTTC
-	13	-	TRBV9	TRBJ1-1	CASSVAANTEAFF	TGTGCCAGCAGCGTGGCGGCCAACACTGAAGCTTTCTTT
-	14	-	TRBV6-5	TRBJ1-4	CASSLDVGREKLFF	TGTGCCAGCAGTTTAGACGTCGGGCGGGAAAAACTGTTTTTT
TRBD2	17	-	TRBV5-1	TRBJ2-3	CASSGGLAGEGSDTQYF	TGCGCCAGCAGCGGGGGACTAGCGGGAGAAGGCTCAGATACGCAGTATTTT
-	14	-	TRBV5-4	TRBJ2-3	CASSLGQNTDTQYF	TGTGCCAGCAGCTTGGGGCAAAACACAGATACGCAGTATTTT
-	14	-	TRBV6-1	TRBJ1-5	CASSEVGLNQPQHF	TGTGCCAGCAGTGAAGTCGGACTGAATCAGCCCCAGCATTTT
-	12	-	TRBV5-1	TRBJ2-7	CASSWDVSEQYF	TGCGCCAGCAGCTGGGACGTATCCGAGCAGTACTTC
TRBD2	17	-	TRBV7-8	TRBJ2-1	CASSLASGASGRLVEFF	TGTGCCAGCAGCTTAGCTAGCGGGGCTAGCGGGAGACTGGTTGAGTTCTTC
-	11	few	TRBV28	TRBJ2-3	CASSFADTQYF	TGTGCCAGCAGTTTCGCAGATACGCAGTATTTT
TRBD2	14	-	TRBV4-1	TRBJ2-1	CASSQTGLAREQFF	TGCGCCAGCAGCCAGACCGGACTAGCACGTGAGCAGTTCTTC
TRBD2	16	-	TRBV6-6	TRBJ2-1	CASSHAGTSGRDEQFF	TGTGCCAGCAGCCACGCCGGGACTAGCGGGAGAGATGAGCAGTTCTTC